This entry features one T cell receptor beta chain sequence. Its antigen is undetermined. CD45RA+ naive and CD45RA-negative memory subsets were separated from CD4+ cells. Trimming took 0 bases from V and 1 from J, leaving 15 bases between them. The germline CDR1 and CDR2 sequences are KGHSH and LQKENI. The CDR3 loop spans 18 amino acids. The data were obtained in a study of shared clonotypes between healthy human individuals. Study background: The cohort comprised a couple of women and a few men. Their ages spanned 18 to 49 years.

In the original analysis: ImmunoSEQ yielded junction-only sequences lacking quality scores, so filtering differed. Using immunoSEQ multiplex PCR, the repertoire was profiled, and TCRdb retains in-frame clones only, with some absent. The D gene and trimming were derived from the DNA, and the V and J assignments and clone size from that table. The data contain a few million clones, 93% of them singletons. Study conclusions and caveats: The study found about 5% of naive CD4 clonotypes shared across a few donors.

Input material: naive CD4+ T cells from PBMCs. Specified subset: CD45RA+ positively selected. The genes are TRBV18 and TRBJ2-2; a weak D match, TRBD2 (6 bases). The sequence was obtained from a man between 18 and 29 years old in good health. Some clones in this sample may be carry-over from other donors' samples. The CDR3 nucleotides are TGTGCCAGCTCACCACCTAGGGATCTAGCGCGGAACACCGGGGAGCTGTTTTTT. This translates into CASSPPRDLARNTGELFF. The full variable domain, rest sourced from reference TRBV18 and TRBJ2-2, is NAGVMQNPRHLVRRRGQEARLRCSPMKGHSHVYWYRQLPEEGLKFMVYLQKENIIDESGMPKERFSAEFPKEGPSILRIQQVVRGDSAAYFCASSPPRDLARNTGELFFGEGSRLTVL.